The T cell receptor (beta chain) under discussion was sequenced for a study of PD-L1 blockade in urothelial cancer. Produced via immunoSEQ multiplex PCR; TCRdb's table is partial and in-frame only. The data contain some 41,000 clones, about 88% of them singletons. CDR3 length equals 16 residues. Trimming left V 3 bases short and J 8 bases short, with 20 bases between. CDR1 SGDLS and CDR2 YYNGEE come from the germline V gene. This chain joins TRBV9 and TRBJ1-4; a possible D gene is TRBD1 (5 bases). The material sequenced was PBMCs, taken around atezolizumab (anti-PD-L1) treatment. This sequence was found in a woman aged 55-69 years with urothelial cancer. Here the CDR3 reads CASSAVPGTLEEKLFF. The CDR3 nucleotides read TGTGCCAGCAGCGCAGTTCCCGGGACTCTTGAGGAAAAACTGTTTTTT.